The TCR beta chain under discussion was sequenced for a study of T-cell memory formation after mild COVID-19. A single record per CDR3 protein comes from TCRdb applying MiXCR to the 5' RACE reads. Of about half a million distinct CDR3 sequences listed, around a sixth were seen once; the top ten hold around an eighth. This clonotype was counted between two and nine times. This CDR3 comprises 12 residues. Germline CDR1 SGHRS, CDR2 YFSETQ. V was clipped by 3 bases and J by 7 bases, with 5 bases between them. The V gene is TRBV5-1, the J gene TRBJ1-6; D gene ambiguous. Sequencing was carried out using PBMCs or a T cell subset sorted from them (not recorded which). This clonotype originated in an adult woman who had mild COVID-19 (a few samples of this study predate the infection). Cell type and time point are not known. CDR3 in amino acids: CASSSDNSPLHF. The CDR3 nucleotides are TGCGCCAGCAGCTCAGACAATTCACCCCTCCACTTT.